This TCR beta chain was identified during a study of identical twins. TCRdb fed the 5' RACE reads into MiXCR, producing one record per CDR3 protein. Here the sample spans approximately 600,000 distinct CDR3 sequences, 9.6% being singletons. CDR3 length equals 14 residues. V was cut by 1 base and J by 0 bases, with 7 bases left in between. Germline V gene lookup returns CDR1 MGHDK and CDR2 SYGVNS. Only a few counts were recorded for this clonotype. This sample also appeared in a second study, on yellow fever vaccine responses in identical twins.

The V gene is TRBV25-1, the J gene TRBJ2-7, with no clear D. The specimen sequenced was PBMCs. The sequence was collected from a woman between 18 and 30 years old in good health. The CDR3 sequence: CASSEFDDSYEQYF. For the CDR3, the DNA is TGTGCCAGCAGTGAATTCGATGACTCCTACGAGCAGTACTTC.